This is a list of T cell receptor beta chains from one sample in a study of blood T cell repertoires in COVID-19. Data came from immunoSEQ multiplex PCR; TCRdb stores just in-frame clones and leaves some out. The table records fewer than 150,000 clones, roughly 90% of them present only once. Sequencing was performed on peripheral blood. These receptors originate from a man between 65 and 85 years old who had recovered from COVID-19. Both conserved end residues are part of each CDR3. A D gene is named only where the DNA matches it firmly. Clone size is given for some rows only: seen once, a few or many times, or a class if the clone is expanded.

abundance: NA; v_gene: TRBV28; j_gene: TRBJ2-5; d_gene: NA; CDR3nt: TGTGCCAGCAGTTTAGGCGGGCAGGGGGAGACCCAGTACTTC; CDR3aa: CASSLGGQGETQYF
abundance: NA; v_gene: TRBV15; j_gene: TRBJ1-2; d_gene: TRBD1; CDR3nt: TGTGCCACCAGCGGACAGGCCTATAAGGCGGGCTACACCTTC; CDR3aa: CATSGQAYKAGYTF
abundance: NA; v_gene: TRBV6-4; j_gene: TRBJ1-3; d_gene: NA; CDR3nt: TGTGCCAGCAGAATTGAAGAAGGACAGTCTGGAAACACCATATATTTT; CDR3aa: CASRIEEGQSGNTIYF
abundance: NA; v_gene: TRBV6-5; j_gene: TRBJ1-5; d_gene: NA; CDR3nt: TGTGCCAGCAGTTACAGGGAGGGGCAGCCCCAGCATTTT; CDR3aa: CASSYREGQPQHF
abundance: NA; v_gene: TRBV27; j_gene: TRBJ2-7; d_gene: TRBD2; CDR3nt: TGTGCCAGCAGAACTAGCGGGAGCTCCTACGAGCAGTACTTC; CDR3aa: CASRTSGSSYEQYF
abundance: NA; v_gene: TRBV7-2; j_gene: TRBJ2-7; d_gene: NA; CDR3nt: TGTGCCAGCAGCTTAATTAGCCCGCGGGAGCAGTACTTC; CDR3aa: CASSLISPREQYF
abundance: NA; v_gene: TRBV6-5; j_gene: TRBJ2-7; d_gene: NA; CDR3nt: TGTGCCAGCAGTTACTACGGGGGAGATGGTTCCTACGAGCAGTACTTC; CDR3aa: CASSYYGGDGSYEQYF
abundance: NA; v_gene: TRBV12-3/TRBV12-4; j_gene: TRBJ1-4; d_gene: TRBD1; CDR3nt: TGTGCCAGCAGTGCCGGACAGGGCCAAAAACTGTTTTTT; CDR3aa: CASSAGQGQKLFF
abundance: once; v_gene: TRBV5-1; j_gene: TRBJ1-1; d_gene: TRBD1; CDR3nt: TGCGCCAGCAGCGGACAGGGGGCAACTGAAGCTTTCTTT; CDR3aa: CASSGQGATEAFF
abundance: NA; v_gene: TRBV6-5; j_gene: TRBJ1-1; d_gene: TRBD1; CDR3nt: TGTGCCAGCAGTTCAGACAGGGTGAACACTGAAGCTTTCTTT; CDR3aa: CASSSDRVNTEAFF
abundance: NA; v_gene: TRBV5-1; j_gene: TRBJ2-7; d_gene: TRBD1; CDR3nt: TGCGCCAGCAGCTTGGCCGAAGGGACAGGTTCCTACGAGCAGTACTTC; CDR3aa: CASSLAEGTGSYEQYF
abundance: NA; v_gene: TRBV6-2/TRBV6-3; j_gene: TRBJ2-5; d_gene: TRBD1; CDR3nt: TGTGCCAGCAGTTGGGGACAGCTTCCAGAGACCCAGTACTTC; CDR3aa: CASSWGQLPETQYF
abundance: NA; v_gene: TRBV7-6; j_gene: TRBJ1-1; d_gene: NA; CDR3nt: TGTGCCAGCAGCCGACGTGCCCCGGGACACCTACACACTGAAGCTTTCTTT; CDR3aa: CASSRRAPGHLHTEAFF
abundance: NA; v_gene: TRBV6-6; j_gene: TRBJ1-5; d_gene: TRBD1; CDR3nt: TGTGCCAGCAGTACCCAGGGGGGACGGGACAATCAGCCCCAGCATTTT; CDR3aa: CASSTQGGRDNQPQHF
abundance: once; v_gene: TRBV27; j_gene: TRBJ2-2; d_gene: NA; CDR3nt: TGTGCCAGCAGTTGGGGGGGCGGAGCCGGGGAGCTGTTTTTT; CDR3aa: CASSWGGGAGELFF
abundance: NA; v_gene: TRBV15; j_gene: TRBJ1-1; d_gene: NA; CDR3nt: TGTGCCACCAGCAGAGGCGGAGGCGGCAGGGGGAACACTGAAGCTTTCTTT; CDR3aa: CATSRGGGGRGNTEAFF
abundance: NA; v_gene: TRBV29-1; j_gene: TRBJ2-1; d_gene: TRBD2; CDR3nt: TGCAGCGTTGAGGTCCCGGGACTAAAAAATGAGCAGTTCTTC; CDR3aa: CSVEVPGLKNEQFF
abundance: NA; v_gene: TRBV9; j_gene: TRBJ1-1; d_gene: NA; CDR3nt: TGTGCCAGCAGCCGTTACCAGATGAACACTGAAGCTTTCTTT; CDR3aa: CASSRYQMNTEAFF
abundance: once; v_gene: TRBV2; j_gene: TRBJ1-6; d_gene: NA; CDR3nt: TGTGCCAGCAGTGGCCGGTCTGCGGAATCACCCCTCCACTTT; CDR3aa: CASSGRSAESPLHF
abundance: NA; v_gene: TRBV3-1/TRBV3-2; j_gene: TRBJ1-3; d_gene: NA; CDR3nt: TGTGCCAGCAGCCCCCAGGGGCACAATCTTGGAAACACCATATATTTT; CDR3aa: CASSPQGHNLGNTIYF
abundance: once; v_gene: TRBV2; j_gene: TRBJ1-1; d_gene: NA; CDR3nt: TGTGCCAGCAGTGCCTACAGGGAGAACACTGAAGCTTTCTTT; CDR3aa: CASSAYRENTEAFF
abundance: NA; v_gene: TRBV11-2; j_gene: TRBJ2-1; d_gene: TRBD2; CDR3nt: TGTGCCAGCACCGGGGGGGGCAGACGCACCTACAATGAGCAGTTCTTC; CDR3aa: CASTGGGRRTYNEQFF
abundance: NA; v_gene: TRBV4-1; j_gene: TRBJ1-5; d_gene: TRBD1; CDR3nt: TGCGCCAGCAGCCCTGGACAGGGGGCGAGTCAGCCCCAGCATTTT; CDR3aa: CASSPGQGASQPQHF
abundance: NA; v_gene: TRBV7-3; j_gene: TRBJ2-7; d_gene: TRBD1; CDR3nt: TGTGCCAGCAGCCCGATAGGGACAGGGATCACCTACGAGCAGTACTTC; CDR3aa: CASSPIGTGITYEQYF
abundance: NA; v_gene: TRBV3-1/TRBV3-2; j_gene: TRBJ2-1; d_gene: TRBD1; CDR3nt: TGTGCCAGCAGCAAACAGGGGGCGGAGGGGGAAAATGAGCAGTTCTTC; CDR3aa: CASSKQGAEGENEQFF
abundance: NA; v_gene: TRBV5-1; j_gene: TRBJ2-7; d_gene: TRBD2; CDR3nt: TGCGCCAGCAGCCCCCGGACTAGCGGGACCTACGAGCAGTACTTC; CDR3aa: CASSPRTSGTYEQYF
abundance: NA; v_gene: TRBV7-2; j_gene: TRBJ2-3; d_gene: NA; CDR3nt: TGTGCCAGCAGCTCCCAACAGAGCACAGATACGCAGTATTTT; CDR3aa: CASSSQQSTDTQYF
abundance: NA; v_gene: TRBV4-1; j_gene: TRBJ1-5; d_gene: TRBD1; CDR3nt: TGCGCCAGCAGCCAGGAACAGGGGGTTCAGCCCCAGCATTTT; CDR3aa: CASSQEQGVQPQHF
abundance: few; v_gene: TRBV24-1; j_gene: TRBJ1-5; d_gene: NA; CDR3nt: TGTGCCACCAGTGGAACTTGGAGCAATCAGCCCCAGCATTTT; CDR3aa: CATSGTWSNQPQHF
abundance: NA; v_gene: TRBV28; j_gene: TRBJ1-2; d_gene: NA; CDR3nt: TGTGCCAGCAGTTTATTGGGCTTCTTCGCGGGCTACACCTTC; CDR3aa: CASSLLGFFAGYTF
abundance: NA; v_gene: TRBV15; j_gene: TRBJ2-1; d_gene: NA; CDR3nt: TGTGCCACCAGCAGAGATCGACTAGTGAACAATGAGCAGTTCTTC; CDR3aa: CATSRDRLVNNEQFF
abundance: NA; v_gene: TRBV7-2; j_gene: TRBJ2-1; d_gene: TRBD1; CDR3nt: TGTGCCAGCAGCTTAGGACAGGGGGCTGCTTACAATGAGCAGTTCTTC; CDR3aa: CASSLGQGAAYNEQFF
abundance: NA; v_gene: TRBV7-8; j_gene: TRBJ2-1; d_gene: NA; CDR3nt: TGTGCCAGCAGCTTAGGGGGAGATAACTACAATGAGCAGTTCTTC; CDR3aa: CASSLGGDNYNEQFF
abundance: NA; v_gene: TRBV27; j_gene: TRBJ2-3; d_gene: TRBD2; CDR3nt: TGTGCCAGCCGGACTAGCGGGGGGAAGACAGATACGCAGTATTTT; CDR3aa: CASRTSGGKTDTQYF
abundance: NA; v_gene: TRBV5-1; j_gene: TRBJ1-5; d_gene: TRBD1; CDR3nt: TGCGCCAGCAGCTTGGACGCAGGGGGCGGCAATCAGCCCCAGCATTTT; CDR3aa: CASSLDAGGGNQPQHF
abundance: NA; v_gene: TRBV10-3; j_gene: TRBJ2-7; d_gene: NA; CDR3nt: TGTGCCATCAGCTACAGGGGAGGCGAGCAGTACTTC; CDR3aa: CAISYRGGEQYF
abundance: NA; v_gene: TRBV11-2; j_gene: TRBJ2-5; d_gene: NA; CDR3nt: TGTGCCAGCAGCCGTTCGAGAGGCCGAGAGACCCAGTACTTC; CDR3aa: CASSRSRGRETQYF
abundance: once; v_gene: TRBV5-1; j_gene: TRBJ1-2; d_gene: TRBD1; CDR3nt: TGCGCCAGCAGCTTGTTGGCCCCCGGACAGGGAACCAACTATGGCTACACCTTC; CDR3aa: CASSLLAPGQGTNYGYTF
abundance: once; v_gene: TRBV5-1; j_gene: TRBJ2-7; d_gene: NA; CDR3nt: TGCGCCAGCAGCTTGGAGTTAGGAGGGGCCTACGAGCAGTACTTC; CDR3aa: CASSLELGGAYEQYF
abundance: NA; v_gene: TRBV2; j_gene: TRBJ1-2; d_gene: NA; CDR3nt: TGTGCCAGCAGTGAATCACTACTCTACACCTTC; CDR3aa: CASSESLLYTF
abundance: many; v_gene: TRBV2; j_gene: TRBJ2-5; d_gene: TRBD2; CDR3nt: TGTGCCAGCAGTGGGAATAGCGGGAGGGAAGAGACCCAGTACTTC; CDR3aa: CASSGNSGREETQYF
abundance: NA; v_gene: TRBV6-1; j_gene: TRBJ1-1; d_gene: TRBD1; CDR3nt: TGTGCCAGCAGTGAAAGGACAGGGATTGTGACTGAAGCTTTCTTT; CDR3aa: CASSERTGIVTEAFF